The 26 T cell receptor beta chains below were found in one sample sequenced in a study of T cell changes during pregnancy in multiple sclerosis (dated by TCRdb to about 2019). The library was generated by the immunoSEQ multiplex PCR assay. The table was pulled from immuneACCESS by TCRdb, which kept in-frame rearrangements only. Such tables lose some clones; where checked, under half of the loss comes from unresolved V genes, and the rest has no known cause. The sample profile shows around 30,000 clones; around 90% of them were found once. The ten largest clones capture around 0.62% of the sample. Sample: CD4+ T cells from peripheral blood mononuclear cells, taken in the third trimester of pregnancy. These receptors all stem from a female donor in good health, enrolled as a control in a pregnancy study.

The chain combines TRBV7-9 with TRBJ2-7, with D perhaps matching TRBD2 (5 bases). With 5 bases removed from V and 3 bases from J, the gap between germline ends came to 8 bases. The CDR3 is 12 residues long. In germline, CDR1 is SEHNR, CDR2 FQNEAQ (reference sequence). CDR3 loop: CASSRTSYEQYF. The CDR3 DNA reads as TGTGCCAGCAGCCGTACTAGCTACGAGCAGTACTTC.

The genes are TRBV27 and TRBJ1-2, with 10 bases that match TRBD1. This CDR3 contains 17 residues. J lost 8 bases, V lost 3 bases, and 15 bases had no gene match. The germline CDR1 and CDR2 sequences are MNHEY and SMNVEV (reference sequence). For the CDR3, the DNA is TGTGCCAGCAGTTTCCGACAGGGGGCCGATATATATGGAGGCTACACCTTC. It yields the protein CASSFRQGADIYGGYTF.

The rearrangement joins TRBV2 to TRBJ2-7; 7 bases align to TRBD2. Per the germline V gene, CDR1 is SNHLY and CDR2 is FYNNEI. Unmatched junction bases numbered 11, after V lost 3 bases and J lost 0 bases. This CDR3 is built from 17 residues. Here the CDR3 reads CASSDRVFGGSSYEQYF. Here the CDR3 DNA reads TGTGCCAGCAGTGATCGGGTCTTTGGCGGGAGCTCCTACGAGCAGTACTTC.

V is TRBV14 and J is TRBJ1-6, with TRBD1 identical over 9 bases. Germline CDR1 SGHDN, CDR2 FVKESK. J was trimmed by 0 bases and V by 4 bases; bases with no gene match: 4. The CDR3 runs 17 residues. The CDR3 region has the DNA TGTGCCAGCAGCCCCGGACAGGGGAGCTCCTATAATTCACCCCTCCACTTT. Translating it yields CASSPGQGSSYNSPLHF.

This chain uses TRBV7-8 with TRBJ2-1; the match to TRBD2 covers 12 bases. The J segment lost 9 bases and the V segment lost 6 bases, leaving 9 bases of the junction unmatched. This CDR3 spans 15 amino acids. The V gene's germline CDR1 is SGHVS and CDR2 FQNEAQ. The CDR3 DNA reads TGTGCCAGCAGACGAACTAGCGGGGGGCGTACTGAGCAGTTCTTC. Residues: CASRRTSGGRTEQFF. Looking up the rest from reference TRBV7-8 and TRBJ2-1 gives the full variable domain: GAGVSQSPRYKVAKRGQDVALRCDPISGHVSLFWYQQALGQGPEFLTYFQNEAQLDKSGLPSDRFFAERPEGSVSTLKIQRTQQEDSAVYLCASRRTSGGRTEQFFGPGTRLTVL.

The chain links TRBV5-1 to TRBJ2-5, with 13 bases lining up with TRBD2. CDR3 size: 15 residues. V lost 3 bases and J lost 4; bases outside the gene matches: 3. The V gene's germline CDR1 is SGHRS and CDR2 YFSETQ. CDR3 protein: CASSWGLAGPETQYF. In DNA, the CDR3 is TGCGCCAGCAGCTGGGGACTAGCGGGACCAGAGACCCAGTACTTC.

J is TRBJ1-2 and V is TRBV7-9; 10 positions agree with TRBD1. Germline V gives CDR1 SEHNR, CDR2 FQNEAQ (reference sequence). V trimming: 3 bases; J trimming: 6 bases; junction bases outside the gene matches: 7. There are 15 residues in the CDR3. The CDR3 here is CASSLAGTGVDGYTF. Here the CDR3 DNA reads TGTGCCAGCAGCTTGGCCGGGACAGGGGTTGATGGCTACACCTTC. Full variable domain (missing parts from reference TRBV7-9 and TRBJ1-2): DTGVSQNPRHKITKRGQNVTFRCDPISEHNRLYWYRQTLGQGPEFLTYFQNEAQLEKSRLLSDRFSAERPKGSFSTLEIQRTEQGDSAMYLCASSLAGTGVDGYTFGSGTRLTVV.

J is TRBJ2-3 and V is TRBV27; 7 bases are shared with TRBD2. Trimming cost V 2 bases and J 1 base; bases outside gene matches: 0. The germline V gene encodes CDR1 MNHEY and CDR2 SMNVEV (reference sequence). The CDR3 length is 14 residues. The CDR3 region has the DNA TGTGCCAGCAGTTTACGGGGGGGCACAGATACGCAGTATTTT. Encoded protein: CASSLRGGTDTQYF.

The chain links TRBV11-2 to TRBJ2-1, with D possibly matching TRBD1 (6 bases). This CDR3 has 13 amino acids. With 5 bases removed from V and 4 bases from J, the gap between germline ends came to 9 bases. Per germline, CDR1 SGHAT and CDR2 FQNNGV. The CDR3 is CASSTTGYNEQFF. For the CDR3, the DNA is TGTGCCAGCAGCACTACAGGGTACAATGAGCAGTTCTTC.

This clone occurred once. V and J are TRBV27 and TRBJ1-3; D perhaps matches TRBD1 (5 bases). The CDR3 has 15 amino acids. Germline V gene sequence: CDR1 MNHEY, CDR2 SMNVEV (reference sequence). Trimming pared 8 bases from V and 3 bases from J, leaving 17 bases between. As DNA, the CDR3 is TGTGCCAGCCGGCCGCGACCGGACATTGGAAACACCATATATTTT. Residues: CASRPRPDIGNTIYF.

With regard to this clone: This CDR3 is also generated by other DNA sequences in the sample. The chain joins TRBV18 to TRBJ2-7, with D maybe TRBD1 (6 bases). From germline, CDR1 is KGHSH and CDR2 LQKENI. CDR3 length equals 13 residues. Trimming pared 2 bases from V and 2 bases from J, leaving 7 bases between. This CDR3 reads CASSPAGAYEQYF. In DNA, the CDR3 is TGTGCCAGCTCACCAGCAGGGGCCTACGAGCAGTACTTC.

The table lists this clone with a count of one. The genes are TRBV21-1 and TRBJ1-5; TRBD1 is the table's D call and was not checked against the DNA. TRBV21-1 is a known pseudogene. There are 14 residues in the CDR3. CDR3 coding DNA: TGTGCCCGCCTTGAAGGGGGAGCCCATCAGCCCCAGCATTTT. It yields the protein CARLEGGAHQPQHF.

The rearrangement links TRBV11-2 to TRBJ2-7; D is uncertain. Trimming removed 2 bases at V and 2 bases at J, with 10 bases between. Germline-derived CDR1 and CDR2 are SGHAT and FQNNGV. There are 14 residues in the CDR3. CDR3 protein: CASSLIGRAYEQYF. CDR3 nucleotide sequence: TGTGCCAGCAGCTTAATCGGCCGGGCCTACGAGCAGTACTTC.

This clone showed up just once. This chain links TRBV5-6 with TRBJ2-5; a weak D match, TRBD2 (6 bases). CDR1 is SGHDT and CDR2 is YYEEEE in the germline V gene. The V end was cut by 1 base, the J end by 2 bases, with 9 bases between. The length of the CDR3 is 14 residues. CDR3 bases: TGTGCCAGCAGCTTGATGGGGACTCAAGAGACCCAGTACTTC. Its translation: CASSLMGTQETQYF.

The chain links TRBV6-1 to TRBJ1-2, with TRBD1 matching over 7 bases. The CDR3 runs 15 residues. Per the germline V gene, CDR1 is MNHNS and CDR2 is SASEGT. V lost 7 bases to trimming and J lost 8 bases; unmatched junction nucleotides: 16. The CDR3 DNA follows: TGTGCCAGCACCCGATCCACAGGGGTTGGAGGGGGCTACACCTTC. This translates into CASTRSTGVGGGYTF.

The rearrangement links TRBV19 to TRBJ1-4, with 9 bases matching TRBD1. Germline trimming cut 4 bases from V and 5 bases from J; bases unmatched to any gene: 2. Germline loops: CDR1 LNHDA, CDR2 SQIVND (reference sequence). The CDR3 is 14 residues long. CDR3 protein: CASSKGTGNEKLFF. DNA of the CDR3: TGTGCCAGTAGTAAAGGGACAGGGAATGAAAAACTGTTTTTT.

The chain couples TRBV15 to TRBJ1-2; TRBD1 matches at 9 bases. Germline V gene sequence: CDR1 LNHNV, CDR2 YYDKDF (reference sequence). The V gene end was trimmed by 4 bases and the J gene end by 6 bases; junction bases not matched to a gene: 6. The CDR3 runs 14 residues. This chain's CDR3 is CATSTRQGVDGYTF. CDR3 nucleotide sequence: TGTGCCACCAGCACCAGACAGGGGGTCGATGGCTACACCTTC. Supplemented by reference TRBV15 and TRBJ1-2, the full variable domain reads DAMVIQNPRYQVTQFGKPVTLSCSQTLNHNVMYWYQQKSSQAPKLLFHYYDKDFNNEADTPDNFQSRRPNTSFCFLDIRSPGLGDTAMYLCATSTRQGVDGYTFGSGTRLTVV.

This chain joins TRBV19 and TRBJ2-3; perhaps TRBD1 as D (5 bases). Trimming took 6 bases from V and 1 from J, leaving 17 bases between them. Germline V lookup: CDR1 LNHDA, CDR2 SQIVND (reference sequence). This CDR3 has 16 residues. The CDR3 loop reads CASSPSATDRTDTQYF. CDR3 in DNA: TGTGCCAGTAGCCCCTCAGCGACAGACCGCACAGATACGCAGTATTTT.

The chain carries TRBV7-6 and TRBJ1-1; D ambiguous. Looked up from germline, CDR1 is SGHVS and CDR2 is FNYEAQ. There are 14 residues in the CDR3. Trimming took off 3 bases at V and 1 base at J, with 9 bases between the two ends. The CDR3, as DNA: TGTGCCAGCAGCTTTCTCGGAGGGAACACTGAAGCTTTCTTT. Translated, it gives CASSFLGGNTEAFF.

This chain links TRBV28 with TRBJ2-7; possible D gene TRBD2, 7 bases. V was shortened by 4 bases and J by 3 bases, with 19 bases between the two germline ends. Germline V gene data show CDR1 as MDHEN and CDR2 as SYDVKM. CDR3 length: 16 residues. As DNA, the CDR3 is TGTGCCAGCAGTTCCCCGGGGGCGGGGGCGTACTACGAGCAGTACTTC. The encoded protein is CASSSPGAGAYYEQYF.

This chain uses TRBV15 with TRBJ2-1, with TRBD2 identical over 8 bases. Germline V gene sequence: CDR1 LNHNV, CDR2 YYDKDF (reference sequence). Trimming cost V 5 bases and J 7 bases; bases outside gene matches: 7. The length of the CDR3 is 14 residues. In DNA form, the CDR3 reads TGTGCCACCAGCGGAGCGGGAGTCAGGAATGAGCAGTTCTTC. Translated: CATSGAGVRNEQFF.

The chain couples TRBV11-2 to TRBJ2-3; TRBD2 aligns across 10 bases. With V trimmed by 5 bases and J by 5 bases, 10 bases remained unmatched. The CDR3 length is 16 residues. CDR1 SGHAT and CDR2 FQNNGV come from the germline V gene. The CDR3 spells CASSVRSGRLGDTQYF. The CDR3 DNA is TGTGCCAGCAGCGTACGTAGCGGGAGGCTTGGAGATACGCAGTATTTT. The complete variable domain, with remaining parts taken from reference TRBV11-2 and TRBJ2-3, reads EAGVAQSPRYKIIEKRQSVAFWCNPISGHATLYWYQQILGQGPKLLIQFQNNGVVDDSQLPKDRFSAERLKGVDSTLKIQPAKLEDSAVYLCASSVRSGRLGDTQYFGPGTRLTVL.

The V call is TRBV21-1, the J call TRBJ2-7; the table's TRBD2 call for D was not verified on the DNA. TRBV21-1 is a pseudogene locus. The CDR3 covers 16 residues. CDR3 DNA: TGTGCCAGCAGCAAAGCGACGAGGGTACTATCCTACGAGCAGTACTTC. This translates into CASSKATRVLSYEQYF.

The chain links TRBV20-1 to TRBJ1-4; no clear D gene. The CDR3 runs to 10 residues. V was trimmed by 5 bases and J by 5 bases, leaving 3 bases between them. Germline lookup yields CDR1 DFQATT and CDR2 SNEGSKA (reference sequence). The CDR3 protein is CSAENEKLFF. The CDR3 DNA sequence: TGCAGTGCTGAGAATGAAAAACTGTTTTTT.

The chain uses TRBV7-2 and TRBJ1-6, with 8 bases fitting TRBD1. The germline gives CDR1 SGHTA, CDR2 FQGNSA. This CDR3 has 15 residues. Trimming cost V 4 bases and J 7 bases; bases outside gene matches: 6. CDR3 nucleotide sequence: TGTGCCAGCAGCTCGAGGACAGGGACGAATTCACCCCTCCACTTT. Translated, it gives CASSSRTGTNSPLHF.

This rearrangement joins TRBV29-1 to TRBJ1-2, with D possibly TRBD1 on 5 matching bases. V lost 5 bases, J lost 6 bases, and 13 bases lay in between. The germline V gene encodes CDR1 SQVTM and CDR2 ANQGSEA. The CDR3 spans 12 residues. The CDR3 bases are TGCAGCGTTTGGGGTCAGGGCGATGGCTACACCTTC. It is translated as CSVWGQGDGYTF.